The 17 T cell receptor beta chains given below trace back to one sample, sequenced in a study of T cells after yellow fever vaccination. From the 5' RACE reads, TCRdb called clonotypes with MiXCR, one entry per CDR3 protein. The table has about 220,000 distinct CDR3 sequences, roughly 3.3% seen once. This material consisted of CD4+ T cells sorted from PBMCs, taken 10 days after the yellow fever booster vaccination. The receptors originated from a man aged 18 to 30 who received the YFV17D yellow fever vaccine.

The gene calls are TRBV20-1 and TRBJ2-7; TRBD1 might be the D (6 bases). Germline V gene lookup returns CDR1 DFQATT and CDR2 SNEGSKA (reference sequence). V lost 2 bases and J lost 0, with 11 bases in between. This CDR3 is built from 14 residues. The CDR3, as DNA: TGCAGTGCTAGACGCGGACAGAGCTCCTACGAGCAGTACTTC. Its translation is CSARRGQSSYEQYF.

This clonotype appeared a few times. The CDR3 here is CASSGSRGRGYTF. The CDR3 DNA is TGTGCCAGCAGTGGCTCCCGAGGGAGAGGCTACACCTTC. This chain links TRBV25-1 with TRBJ1-2; D is unclear. The V gene lost 4 bases and the J gene lost 8 bases, with 14 bases spanning the gap. Germline V gene sequence: CDR1 MGHDK, CDR2 SYGVNS. The CDR3 length is 13 residues.

There are many counts of this clonotype. The gene calls are TRBV7-2 and TRBJ2-4; TRBD2 is a possible D gene (6 bases). V was clipped by 8 bases and J by 0 bases, with 11 bases between them. The length of the CDR3 is 14 residues. Germline CDR1 and CDR2: SGHTA and FQGNSA. The CDR3 DNA follows: TGTGCCAGCGGGACCGGGGGAGCCAAAAACATTCAGTACTTC. Its protein product is CASGTGGAKNIQYF.

This clonotype was seen a few times. The CDR3 sequence: CASSLDNYNYGYTF. CDR3 DNA: TGTGCCAGCAGCTTAGACAACTATAACTATGGCTACACCTTC. J is TRBJ1-2 and V is TRBV7-9; no firm D call. Germline values: CDR1 SEHNR, CDR2 FQNEAQ (reference sequence). V was shortened by 1 base and J by 1 base, with 7 bases between the two germline ends. The CDR3 is 14 amino acids.

In its sample, this clonotype was seen many times. This chain joins TRBV2 and TRBJ2-6; D remains ambiguous. This CDR3 is 14 amino acids long. Germline V gene data show CDR1 as SNHLY and CDR2 as FYNNEI. V was trimmed by 6 bases and J by 0 bases, leaving 6 bases between them. The CDR3 reads CASSPPSGANVLTF. CDR3 coding DNA: TGTGCCAGCAGCCCACCCTCTGGGGCCAACGTCCTGACTTTC.

This clonotype was seen more than once but under ten times. The gene calls are TRBV20-1 and TRBJ2-5; D call uncertain. The CDR3 runs to 14 residues. The germline V gene encodes CDR1 DFQATT and CDR2 SNEGSKA (reference sequence). V was cut by 5 bases and J by 4 bases, with 17 bases left in between. This chain's CDR3 is CSAALLGNRETQYF. Here the CDR3 DNA reads TGCAGTGCTGCCCTTTTGGGCAACCGAGAGACCCAGTACTTC.

This clonotype has a count of ten or more. The chain is built from TRBV7-9 and TRBJ1-6; D gene ambiguous. The CDR3 loop spans 13 amino acids. The germline CDR1 and CDR2 sequences are SEHNR and FQNEAQ (reference sequence). V lost 5 bases to trimming and J lost 10 bases, with 12 bases between them. The CDR3 loop reads CASSPDGPSPLHF. Written as DNA, the CDR3 is TGTGCCAGCAGCCCCGACGGGCCCTCACCCCTCCACTTT. The complete variable domain, with remaining parts taken from reference TRBV7-9 and TRBJ1-6, reads DTGVSQNPRHKITKRGQNVTFRCDPISEHNRLYWYRQTLGQGPEFLTYFQNEAQLEKSRLLSDRFSAERPKGSFSTLEIQRTEQGDSAMYLCASSPDGPSPLHFGNGTRLTVT.

This CDR3 reads CASSIQGSGANVLTF. The DNA for the CDR3 is TGTGCCAGTAGTATACAAGGCTCTGGGGCCAACGTCCTGACTTTC. This chain connects TRBV19 to TRBJ2-6; no clear D gene. The CDR3 runs to 15 residues. Trimming took 2 bases from V and 0 from J, leaving 5 bases between them. The germline CDR1 and CDR2 sequences are LNHDA and SQIVND (reference sequence).

This clonotype was recorded many times. This chain connects TRBV15 to TRBJ1-1, with D uncertain. The CDR3 runs to 12 residues. The ends were cut back, 2 bases at V and 7 bases at J, with 8 bases in the middle. From germline, CDR1 is LNHNV and CDR2 YYDKDF (reference sequence). CDR3 nucleotides: TGTGCCACCAGCAGACCCCACAATGAAGCTTTCTTT. It codes for CATSRPHNEAFF.

This clonotype was seen a few times. This may come from a read error, since a much larger clone is one base off. The gene calls are TRBV6-6 and TRBJ1-1; maybe TRBD1 (6 bases). The germline CDR1 and CDR2 sequences are MNHNY and SVGAGI (reference sequence). The germline V and J ends were trimmed by 5 bases and 1 base, with 14 bases remaining between them. CDR3 size: 15 residues. The CDR3 nucleotides are TGTGCCAGCAGTCCCCACAGGGCCTCGAACACTGAAGCTTTCTTT. Translated: CASSPHRASNTEAFF.

This clonotype was seen a handful of times. This chain links TRBV21-1 with TRBJ1-5; the table calls TRBD1, which could not be checked here. TRBV21-1 corresponds to a pseudogene. The CDR3 length is 15 residues. This chain's CDR3 is CASSKRGRFNQPQHF. The CDR3 region has the DNA TGTGCCAGCAGCAAAAGGGGACGGTTCAATCAGCCCCAGCATTTT.

This clonotype was seen at least ten times. The V gene is TRBV9, the J gene TRBJ2-7; D is unresolved. Germline V lookup: CDR1 SGDLS, CDR2 YYNGEE. This CDR3 has 9 amino acids. The CDR3 DNA is TGTGTCAGAGACTACGAGCAGTACTTC. Protein: CVRDYEQYF. Filled out from reference TRBV9 and TRBJ2-7, the complete variable domain reads DSGVTQTPKHLITATGQRVTLRCSPRSGDLSVYWYQQSLDQGLQFLIQYYNGEERAKGNILERFSAQQFPDLHSELNLSSLELGDSALYFCVRDYEQYFGPGTRLTVT.

The sample holds many counts of this clonotype. The J gene is TRBJ2-1, the V gene TRBV6-5, with 8 positions matching TRBD2. Trimming removed 4 bases from V and 2 bases from J; junction bases left unmatched: 7. CDR3 size: 16 residues. Germline V gene data show CDR1 as MNHEY and CDR2 as SVGAGI. CDR3 residues: CASSLTSTSAYNEQFF. The CDR3 bases are TGTGCCAGCAGTTTAACTTCGACTAGCGCCTACAATGAGCAGTTCTTC.

The chain combines TRBV7-2 with TRBJ2-3; the match to TRBD2 covers 8 bases. The germline gives CDR1 SGHTA, CDR2 FQGNSA. The CDR3 runs 14 residues. Germline trimming cut 5 bases from V and 3 bases from J; bases unmatched to any gene: 4. The CDR3 loop reads CASSVGGATDTQYF. CDR3 nucleotides: TGTGCCAGCAGCGTCGGGGGGGCTACAGATACGCAGTATTTT.

This clonotype was seen repeatedly, ten times or more. The chain joins TRBV5-1 to TRBJ2-1, with TRBD2 matching 13 bases. With V trimmed by 4 bases and J by 3 bases, 4 bases remained unmatched. Per germline, CDR1 SGHRS and CDR2 YFSETQ. This CDR3 is built from 16 residues. The DNA of the CDR3 is TGCGCCAGCAGCGCGGGACTAGCGGGGCTCTACAATGAGCAGTTCTTC. Its translation is CASSAGLAGLYNEQFF.

The chain joins TRBV7-2 to TRBJ2-7, with D unresolved. The V gene's germline CDR1 is SGHTA and CDR2 FQGNSA. V dropped 5 bases and J dropped 9 bases, with 14 bases sitting between them. The CDR3 runs to 12 residues. CDR3 amino acids: CASSRPRIRQYF. CDR3 sequence (DNA): TGTGCCAGCAGCCGTCCCAGGATACGGCAGTACTTC.

The rearrangement joins TRBV9 to TRBJ1-3; 9 nucleotides line up with TRBD1. Germline V gene sequence: CDR1 SGDLS, CDR2 YYNGEE. Losses at the gene ends were 4 bases for V and 5 bases for J; bases not matched to a gene: 4. This CDR3 has 14 amino acids. The CDR3 nucleotides read TGTGCCAGCAGCCCCGGACAGGGGAGAAACACCATATATTTT. It encodes CASSPGQGRNTIYF.